Listed here are 18 T cell receptor beta chains from one sample, sequenced in a study of chemoradiotherapy in HPV16-positive cancers. Produced via immunoSEQ multiplex PCR; TCRdb's table is partial and in-frame only. The sample yields about 29,000 clones, 91% seen once. The specimen comprised blood, sampled from a patient who underwent chemoradiotherapy. These receptors all stem from a human donor with HPV-associated anogenital cancer.

The chain joins TRBV10-3 to TRBJ2-1; 12 bases match TRBD2. Germline CDR1 is ENHRY and CDR2 is SYGVKD. This CDR3 is 16 amino acids long. After removal of 4 bases from V and 0 bases from J, the junction contained 1 base not matched to a gene. The CDR3 sequence: CAISGTSGASYNEQFF. The CDR3 DNA is TGTGCCATCAGTGGGACTAGCGGGGCCTCCTACAATGAGCAGTTCTTC.

The chain uses TRBV6-5 and TRBJ1-1, with no clear D. The germline V gene has CDR1 MNHEY and CDR2 SVGAGI. This CDR3 has 13 residues. Trimming took off 2 bases at V and 4 bases at J, with 8 bases between the two ends. The CDR3 here is CASSYGEATEAFF. Here the CDR3 DNA reads TGTGCCAGCAGTTACGGGGAGGCCACTGAAGCTTTCTTT.

The chain carries TRBV4-3 and TRBJ2-5; D uncertain. Per the germline V gene, CDR1 is LGHNA and CDR2 is YSLEER. Trimming removed 4 bases at V and 2 bases at J, with 11 bases between. The CDR3 contains 14 residues. CDR3 sequence: CASSPQATQETQYF. CDR3 sequence (DNA): TGCGCCAGCAGCCCGCAAGCGACTCAAGAGACCCAGTACTTC.

V and J are TRBV6-5 and TRBJ1-2; D is possibly TRBD1 (6 bases). The CDR3 is made up of 15 amino acids. With 6 bases removed from V and 2 bases from J, the gap between germline ends came to 16 bases. Germline lookup yields CDR1 MNHEY and CDR2 SVGAGI. The DNA of the CDR3 is TGTGCCAGCAGCCAGGGGTACGATTCGAACTATGGCTACACCTTC. This sequence encodes CASSQGYDSNYGYTF.

The chain joins TRBV10-3 to TRBJ2-1; 9 bases map to TRBD2. The CDR3 is 15 residues long. Germline V gene data show CDR1 as ENHRY and CDR2 as SYGVKD. J gave up 4 bases and V 0 bases, and 1 base lay outside the gene matches. CDR3 coding DNA: TGTGCCATCAGTGAGTCTCTAGCGGGATACAATGAGCAGTTCTTC. Amino acid sequence: CAISESLAGYNEQFF.

This clone was seen only once. The chain employs TRBV10-3 and TRBJ1-1, with 7 positions matching TRBD1. Germline loops: CDR1 ENHRY, CDR2 SYGVKD. CDR3 length: 15 residues. With V trimmed by 5 bases and J by 1 base, 7 bases remained unmatched. CDR3 bases: TGTGCCATCAGTATTCAGTCAGGGGGGAACACTGAAGCTTTCTTT. Residues: CAISIQSGGNTEAFF.

The V gene is TRBV28, the J gene TRBJ1-5; D is ambiguous. Germline V CDR1 and CDR2: MDHEN, SYDVKM. The CDR3 is made up of 15 amino acids. Trimming left V 5 bases short and J 0 bases short, with 11 bases between. The CDR3 sequence: CASSPGSDSNQPQHF. CDR3 nucleotide sequence: TGTGCCAGCAGTCCCGGGAGCGATAGCAATCAGCCCCAGCATTTT.

The rearrangement links TRBV9 to TRBJ2-1, with TRBD2 matching over 10 bases. Germline trimming cut 0 bases from V and 7 bases from J; bases unmatched to any gene: 7. The CDR3 covers 16 residues. Germline CDR1 SGDLS, CDR2 YYNGEE. The CDR3 protein is CASSVASGRAKNEQFF. The CDR3 coding sequence is TGTGCCAGCAGCGTAGCAAGCGGGAGGGCAAAAAATGAGCAGTTCTTC.

There are a few counts of this clone. V usage is TRBV5-1 and J usage is TRBJ2-7, with 7 bases that match TRBD1. The CDR3 totals 14 residues. With 0 bases clipped from V and 5 bases from J, the junction kept 5 bases outside the gene matches. The germline CDR1 and CDR2 sequences are SGHRS and YFSETQ. The CDR3 DNA follows: TGCGCCAGCAGCTTGGCCGCAGGGGGAGACGAGCAGTACTTC. It encodes CASSLAAGGDEQYF.

This chain links TRBV5-4 with TRBJ2-7, with a weak D call TRBD1 (5 bases). V was pared by 0 bases and J by 2 bases, with 12 bases between. Germline-derived CDR1 and CDR2 are SGHNT and YYREEE (reference sequence). This CDR3 has 15 amino acids. The chain's CDR3 is CASSLESGFTYEQYF. The CDR3 bases are TGTGCCAGCAGCTTGGAGTCAGGGTTTACCTACGAGCAGTACTTC.

The chain couples TRBV11-2 to TRBJ2-7, with D hard to call. V dropped 4 bases and J dropped 0 bases, with 1 base sitting between them. The germline CDR1 and CDR2 sequences are SGHAT and FQNNGV. This CDR3 region has 11 residues. CDR3 sequence: CASSYSYEQYF. The CDR3 bases are TGTGCCAGCAGCTACTCCTACGAGCAGTACTTC.

This chain joins TRBV2 and TRBJ2-3; 8 nucleotides agree with TRBD2. Germline V gene lookup returns CDR1 SNHLY and CDR2 FYNNEI. J gave up 1 base and V 8 bases, and 11 bases lay outside the gene matches. CDR3 length: 16 residues. The DNA of the CDR3 is TGTGCCAGCGGCGCCTCGACTAGCGCGGGCACAGATACGCAGTATTTT. It specifies CASGASTSAGTDTQYF. The variable domain in full, completed from reference TRBV2 and TRBJ2-3, reads EPEVTQTPSHQVTQMGQEVILRCVPISNHLYFYWYRQILGQKVEFLVSFYNNEISEKSEIFDDQFSVERPDGSNFTLKIRSTKLEDSAMYFCASGASTSAGTDTQYFGPGTRLTVL.

V is TRBV27 and J is TRBJ1-2; TRBD1 aligns across 7 bases. The junction had 7 bases not matched to a gene; V was cut back by 6 bases and J by 6 bases. There are 13 residues in the CDR3. Germline lookup yields CDR1 MNHEY and CDR2 SMNVEV (reference sequence). The CDR3 loop reads CASSQLTGDGYTF. CDR3 bases: TGTGCCAGCAGCCAACTAACAGGGGATGGCTACACCTTC.

V is TRBV7-2 and J is TRBJ2-7; TRBD2 agrees at 12 bases. The trim removed 3 bases at V and 4 bases at J, leaving 10 bases unmatched. CDR1 and CDR2 from the germline V gene are SGHTA and FQGNSA. The CDR3 is 17 residues long. The DNA for the CDR3 is TGTGCCAGCAGCTTCGGGGCTAGCGGGGGGGCTATTTACGAGCAGTACTTC. It specifies CASSFGASGGAIYEQYF.

CDR3 DNA sequence: TGTGCCAGCAGCAGCCGGGCCTCGAACACCGGGGAGCTGTTTTTT. This gives the protein CASSSRASNTGELFF. The V gene is TRBV11-3, the J gene TRBJ2-2; D is undetermined. This CDR3 comprises 15 residues. Per germline, CDR1 SGHNT and CDR2 YENEEA. Trimming cost V 5 bases and J 0 bases, with 10 bases left between them. Using reference TRBV11-3 and TRBJ2-2 for the parts outside the CDR3, the full variable domain is EAGVVQSPRYKIIEKKQPVAFWCNPISGHNTLYWYLQNLGQGPELLIRYENEEAVDDSQLPKDRFSAERLKGVDSTLKIQPAELGDSAVYLCASSSRASNTGELFFGEGSRLTVL.

CDR3 protein: CASSEQGAGYGNTIYF. The CDR3 DNA follows: TGTGCCAGCAGCGAACAGGGGGCGGGCTACGGAAACACCATATATTTT. This chain connects TRBV7-9 to TRBJ1-3; 9 bases are shared with TRBD1. CDR3 length: 16 amino acids. In germline, CDR1 is SEHNR, CDR2 FQNEAQ (reference sequence). J was trimmed by 4 bases and V by 5 bases; bases with no gene match: 9.

The chain combines TRBV6-5 with TRBJ1-5; no clear D. The V end lost 2 bases, the J end lost 0 bases, and 2 bases lay between the germline ends. CDR1 is MNHEY, CDR2 SVGAGI, per germline. The CDR3 is 13 residues long. The CDR3 protein is CASSYDSNQPQHF. Here the CDR3 DNA reads TGTGCCAGCAGTTACGATAGCAATCAGCCCCAGCATTTT.

A remark on this clone: The germline gene is not matched at one end of the junction; a read error may be the cause. The CDR3 DNA follows: TGTGCCAGCAGCGTAGATTCGGGGACAGGGGGCTACACCTTC. This gives the protein CASSVDSGTGGYTF. This chain joins TRBV11-2 and TRBJ1-2; TRBD1 agrees at 9 bases. CDR3 length equals 14 residues. Germline CDR1 SGHAT, CDR2 FQNNGV.